Below, one T cell receptor beta chain is given with its context. Its antigen is still unknown. Germline V gives CDR1 SGHRS, CDR2 YFSETQ. Germline trimming cut 7 bases from V and 8 bases from J; bases unmatched to any gene: 11. The CDR3 totals 14 residues. This specimen belongs to a study of ipilimumab plus nivolumab after autologous stem cell transplantation. Notes on the study in general: Per the authors, repertoire, Treg and microbiota data justify further study.

Profiled with immunoSEQ multiplex PCR; TCRdb holds only in-frame clones, not every one. The repertoire holds about 12,000 clones, under 80% seen once, with approximately 9.9% in the top ten. Material: PBMCs, obtained in a trial of ipilimumab plus nivolumab as post-transplant consolidation. The chain combines TRBV5-1 with TRBJ2-2, with 7 bases identical to TRBD2. The TCR was taken from a male donor with multiple myeloma. CDR3 nucleotide sequence: TGCGCCAGCGGGGACTATACAGGTTCTGGGGAGCTGTTTTTT. This sequence encodes CASGDYTGSGELFF.